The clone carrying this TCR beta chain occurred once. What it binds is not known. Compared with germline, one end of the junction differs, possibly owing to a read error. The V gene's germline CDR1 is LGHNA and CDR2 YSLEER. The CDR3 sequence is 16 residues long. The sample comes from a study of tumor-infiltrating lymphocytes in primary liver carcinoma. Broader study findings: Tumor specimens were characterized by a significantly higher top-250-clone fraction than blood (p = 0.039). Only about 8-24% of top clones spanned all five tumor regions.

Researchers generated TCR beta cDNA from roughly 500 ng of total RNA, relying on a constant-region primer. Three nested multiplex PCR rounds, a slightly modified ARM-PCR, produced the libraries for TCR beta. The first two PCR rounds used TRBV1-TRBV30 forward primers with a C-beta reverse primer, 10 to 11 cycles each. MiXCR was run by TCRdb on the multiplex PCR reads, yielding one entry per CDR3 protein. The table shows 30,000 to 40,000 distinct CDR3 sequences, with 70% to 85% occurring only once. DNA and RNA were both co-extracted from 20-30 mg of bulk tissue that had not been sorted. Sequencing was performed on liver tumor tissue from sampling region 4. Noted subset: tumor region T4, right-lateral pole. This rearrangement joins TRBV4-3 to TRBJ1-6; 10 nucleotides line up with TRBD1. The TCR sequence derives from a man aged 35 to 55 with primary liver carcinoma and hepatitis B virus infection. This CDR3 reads CASRSWDRGRNSSLHF. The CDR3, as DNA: TGCGCCAGCAGATCCTGGGACAGGGGAAGGAATTCATCCCTTCACTTT.